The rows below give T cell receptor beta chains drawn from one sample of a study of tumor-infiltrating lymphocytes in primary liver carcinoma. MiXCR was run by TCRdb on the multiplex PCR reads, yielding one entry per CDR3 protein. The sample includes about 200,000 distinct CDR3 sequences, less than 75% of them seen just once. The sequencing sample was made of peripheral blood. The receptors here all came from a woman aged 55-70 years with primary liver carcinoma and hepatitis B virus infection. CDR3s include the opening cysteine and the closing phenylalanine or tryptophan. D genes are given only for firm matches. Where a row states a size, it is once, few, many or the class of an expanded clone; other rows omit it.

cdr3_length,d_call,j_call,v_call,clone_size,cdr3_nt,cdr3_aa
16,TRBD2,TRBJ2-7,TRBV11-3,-,TGTGCCAGCAGCCCGGCCGGGACTAAGATCTCCTACGAACAGTACTTC,CASSPAGTKISYEQYF
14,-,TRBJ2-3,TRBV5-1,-,TGCCCCAGCAGCTTTGGCCAGAGAACAGATACGCAGTATTTT,CPSSFGQRTDTQYF
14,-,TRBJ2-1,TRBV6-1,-,TGTGCCAGCAGTGTAACAGGGCCCCAGGGTGAGCAGTTCTTC,CASSVTGPQGEQFF
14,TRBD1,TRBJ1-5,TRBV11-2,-,TGTGCCAGCAGCGCCACGACAGGGTTCGATCAGCCCCATTTT,CASSATTGFDQPHF
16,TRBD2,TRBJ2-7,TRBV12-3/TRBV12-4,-,TGTGCCAGCAGTATGGGCGGGACTAGCGGATCCTACGAGCAGTACTTC,CASSMGGTSGSYEQYF
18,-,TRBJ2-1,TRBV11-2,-,TGTGCCAGCAGCTCAGTCGGGAATGGGGGGCTCTCCTACGATGAGCAGTTCTTC,CASSSVGNGGLSYDEQFF
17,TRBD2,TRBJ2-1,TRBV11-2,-,TGTGCCAGCAGCACTGGTAGCGGGGACCCTTACTACAGTGAGCATTTCTTC,CASSTGSGDPYYSEHFF
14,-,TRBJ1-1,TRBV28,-,TGTGCCAGTTGGGCAGGGGATGGAGGCACTGAAGCTTTCTTT,CASWAGDGGTEAFF
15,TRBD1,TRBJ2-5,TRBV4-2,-,TGTGCCAGCAGCCATGAGACAGGGGGCGAGGAGACCCAGTACTTC,CASSHETGGEETQYF
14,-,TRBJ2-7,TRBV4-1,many,TGCGCCAGCAGCCGGGACGAAGGGGCCTACGAGCAGTACTTC,CASSRDEGAYEQYF
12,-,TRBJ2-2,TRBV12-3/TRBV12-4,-,TGTGTCAGCTATAGGGATACCGGGGAGTTGTTTTTT,CVSYRDTGELFF
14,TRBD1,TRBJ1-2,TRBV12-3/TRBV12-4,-,TGCGCCAGCACCGCCGGGACAGGAATGCGTGACTACACCTTC,CASTAGTGMRDYTF
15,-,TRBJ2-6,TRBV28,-,TGTGTCAGTGGTGATCTGAAACCTGGGGCCAACGTCCTGACTTTC,CVSGDLKPGANVLTF
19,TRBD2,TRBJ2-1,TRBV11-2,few,TGTGCCAGCAGACCCGGACTAGTGGTTCCTGCCAGCTCCTACAATGAGCAGTTCTTC,CASRPGLVVPASSYNEQFF
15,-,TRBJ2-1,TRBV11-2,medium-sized,TGTGCCAGCAGCTTAGCGAGCGGAGACTACAATGAGCAGTTCTTC,CASSLASGDYNEQFF